The 7 T cell receptor beta chains listed next were all sequenced from one sample in a study of blood T cell repertoires in COVID-19. Sequenced by immunoSEQ multiplex PCR; TCRdb stores in-frame clones only, minus some. The sample records about 130,000 clones, 86% being singletons. The source material was PBMCs or T cells enriched from blood (not recorded which). These receptors were taken from a man aged 45 to 65 who had recovered from COVID-19.

The chain has TRBV10-3 and TRBJ2-1; a weak D match, TRBD2 (6 bases). The CDR3 contains 16 residues. V was pared by 2 bases and J by 0 bases, with 11 bases between. In germline, CDR1 is ENHRY, CDR2 SYGVKD. CDR3 sequence: CAISEGAGNSYNEQFF. The CDR3 region has the DNA TGTGCCATCAGTGAGGGGGCGGGGAACTCCTACAATGAGCAGTTCTTC.

V and J are TRBV4-3 and TRBJ1-6, with unresolved D. CDR1 LGHNA and CDR2 YSLEER come from the germline V gene. Trimming took off 0 bases at V and 0 bases at J, with 9 bases between the two ends. The CDR3 sequence is 17 residues long. The CDR3 region has the DNA TGCGCCAGCAGCCAAGATTCCTGGAGCTCCTATAATTCACCCCTCCACTTT. Amino acids: CASSQDSWSSYNSPLHF.

Points on this clone: Other nucleotide sequences from this sample produce the same CDR3. The rearrangement uses TRBV2 and TRBJ1-4, with TRBD1 identical over 7 bases. This CDR3 is built from 15 residues. CDR1 SNHLY and CDR2 FYNNEI come from the germline V gene. J gave up 5 bases and V 5 bases, and 8 bases lay outside the gene matches. CDR3 coding DNA: TGTGCCAGCAGTCTACGGACAGGCACAAATGAAAAACTGTTTTTT. Translated, it gives CASSLRTGTNEKLFF. Variable domain in full (rest from reference TRBV2 and TRBJ1-4): EPEVTQTPSHQVTQMGQEVILRCVPISNHLYFYWYRQILGQKVEFLVSFYNNEISEKSEIFDDQFSVERPDGSNFTLKIRSTKLEDSAMYFCASSLRTGTNEKLFFGSGTQLSVL.

V gene TRBV19 combines with J gene TRBJ1-4; possible D gene TRBD1, 5 bases. The length of the CDR3 is 16 residues. V gave up 5 bases and J gave up 0 bases, with 13 bases separating them. Germline assignment: CDR1 LNHDA and CDR2 SQIVND (reference sequence). CDR3 amino acids: CASSLAGTATNEKLFF. Here the CDR3 DNA reads TGTGCCAGTAGTCTGGCGGGGACTGCAACTAATGAAAAACTGTTTTTT.

This sequence joins TRBV28 and TRBJ1-6, with 7 bases lining up with TRBD1. The V gene's germline CDR1 is MDHEN and CDR2 SYDVKM. Losses at the gene ends were 2 bases for V and 7 bases for J; bases not matched to a gene: 11. The CDR3 contains 17 residues. The CDR3, as DNA: TGTGCCAGCAGTTTACCCATAGGGGGCATTGGAAATTCACCCCTCCACTTT. Translating it yields CASSLPIGGIGNSPLHF.

The rearrangement joins TRBV3-1 (or the pseudogene TRBV3-2) to TRBJ2-5; TRBD1 agrees at 8 bases. The J segment lost 4 bases and the V segment lost 2 bases, leaving 6 bases of the junction unmatched. CDR1 and CDR2 from the germline V gene are LGHDT and YNNKEL (reference sequence). This CDR3 comprises 15 residues. Here the CDR3 reads CASSQTGQGGETQYF. Here the CDR3 DNA reads TGTGCCAGCAGCCAAACCGGACAGGGAGGAGAGACCCAGTACTTC.

This chain uses TRBV7-2 with TRBJ2-7; 8 bases are a match to TRBD1. Unmatched junction bases numbered 5, after V lost 1 base and J lost 3 bases. There are 15 residues in the CDR3. Germline loops: CDR1 SGHTA, CDR2 FQGNSA. CDR3 DNA: TGTGCCAGCAGCTTAGATGGTGACAGGGGCTACGAGCAGTACTTC. Protein: CASSLDGDRGYEQYF.